This T cell receptor (beta chain) originates from a study of graft-versus-host responses after intestinal transplantation. Study-wide results and limits: Subjects displaying graft-donor T cell macrochimerism possessed elevated graft-versus-host to host-versus-graft clonal ratios inside allografts.

With regard to this clone: Its cognate antigen is unknown.

Produced via immunoSEQ multiplex PCR; TCRdb's table is partial and in-frame only. The sample records around 55,000 clones, around 92% being singletons. This sample comprised unstimulated CD4+ T cells sorted from spleen or lymph node cells, obtained before transplant. The receptor comes from a human donor who was the organ donor for an intestinal transplant.

In DNA form, the CDR3 reads TGCGCCAGCAGCTCGGCAGTCGAGCGGGAACGTGAAGCTTTCTTT. Translated: CASSSAVEREREAFF. This chain links TRBV5-1 with TRBJ1-1; D ambiguous. Germline V lookup: CDR1 SGHRS, CDR2 YFSETQ. The CDR3 length is 15 residues. Trimming cost V 3 bases and J 7 bases, with 19 bases left between them. The entire variable domain, with the rest obtained from reference TRBV5-1 and TRBJ1-1, is as follows: KAGVTQTPRYLIKTRGQQVTLSCSPISGHRSVSWYQQTPGQGLQFLFEYFSETQRNKGNFPGRFSGRQFSNSRSEMNVSTLELGDSALYLCASSSAVEREREAFFGQGTRLTVV.